A selection of T cell receptor beta chains follows, all from one sample in a study of blood T cell repertoires in COVID-19. The repertoire was sequenced with immunoSEQ multiplex PCR; TCRdb's copy has only in-frame clones and lacks some. The sample has 200,000 to 300,000 clones, approximately 87% seen once. The sequenced material came from peripheral blood. Receptor source: a human donor in a cohort sampled during active COVID-19. Both conserved end residues are part of each CDR3. The order of the fields is V gene, D gene, CDR3 length, J gene, clone size, CDR3 DNA, CDR3 protein. The D gene is left open where the match is weak. Size tells how often a clone was seen (once, few, many) or the class of an expanded clone, and some rows leave it out.

>TRBV5-6|TRBD2|15|TRBJ2-5|NA
TGTGCCAGCAGCTTAGGACTAGCGGCCCCAGAGACCCAGTACTTC
CASSLGLAAPETQYF
>TRBV19|TRBD2|16|TRBJ2-6|NA
TGTGCCATAACTAGCGGGAGGGCCTCTGGGGCCAACGTCCTGACTTTC
CAITSGRASGANVLTF
>TRBV5-4|TRBD1|15|TRBJ2-2|NA
TGTGCCAGCTTTCCGGGGACAGGGGGCGTTGGGGAGCTGTTTTTT
CASFPGTGGVGELFF
>TRBV14|NA|14|TRBJ1-6|few
TGTGCCAGCAGCCAGTTTAGGAGTAATTCACCCCTCCACTTT
CASSQFRSNSPLHF
>TRBV7-8|NA|14|TRBJ2-7|NA
TGTGCCAGCAGCTTAGGGATCGGGGTTGGCGAGCAGTACTTC
CASSLGIGVGEQYF
>TRBV19|NA|14|TRBJ2-5|NA
TGTGCCAGCAAGAAATCAGGGGCACAAGAGACCCAGTACTTC
CASKKSGAQETQYF
>TRBV19|NA|12|TRBJ1-2|NA
TGTGCCAGCGCAATCGGGGGAGGAGGCTACACCTTC
CASAIGGGGYTF
>TRBV5-4|NA|15|TRBJ2-2|NA
TGTGCCAGCAGCTTGGAAGGGGCGCAAAGCGGGGAGCTGTTTTTT
CASSLEGAQSGELFF
>TRBV14|TRBD1|16|TRBJ1-4|NA
TGTGCCAGCAGCCAGTTACCGGGACAGGGGAATGAAAAACTGTTTTTT
CASSQLPGQGNEKLFF
>TRBV2|NA|15|TRBJ2-7|once
TGTGCCAGCTTCGACTCCGGGTCCCCAACCTACGAGCAGTACTTC
CASFDSGSPTYEQYF
>TRBV18|NA|13|TRBJ1-2|NA
TGTGCCAGCCAGGACAGTAATAACTATGGCTACACCTTC
CASQDSNNYGYTF
>TRBV11-2|TRBD2|14|TRBJ2-5|NA
TGTGCCAGCAGCTTAGACGGCGGGGGGCAGACCCAGTACTTC
CASSLDGGGQTQYF
>TRBV19|NA|13|TRBJ2-2|NA
TGTGCCAGCAGTCTGGCGGGCACCGGGGAGCTGTTTTTT
CASSLAGTGELFF
>TRBV7-9|NA|13|TRBJ2-1|NA
TGTGCCAGCAGCCCACGGGACACCAATGAGCAGTTCTTC
CASSPRDTNEQFF
>TRBV11-2|TRBD2|16|TRBJ2-7|NA
TGTGCCAGCAGCTTAACTTCTTTCGGGACTAGCTACGAGCAGTACTTC
CASSLTSFGTSYEQYF
>TRBV5-4|NA|14|TRBJ2-5|few
TGTGCCAGCAGCTTGGGGGGCCCGCAAGAGACCCAGTACTTC
CASSLGGPQETQYF
>TRBV10-1|NA|14|TRBJ1-1|NA
TGCGCCAGCAGTGAGTCTGACGGGGGCACTGAAGCTTTCTTT
CASSESDGGTEAFF
>TRBV7-5|NA|15|TRBJ1-2|NA
TGTGCCAGAGGCGGGACAGGGGGCGCACCGTATGGCTACACCTTC
CARGGTGGAPYGYTF
>TRBV28|NA|11|TRBJ1-1|few
TGTGCCAGCGGCGACAGACTTGAAGCTTTCTTT
CASGDRLEAFF
>TRBV7-7|TRBD2|15|TRBJ2-1|NA
TGTGCTAGCAGCGCGGGAGTCGGTGAAGCATCTGAGCAGTTCTTC
CASSAGVGEASEQFF
>TRBV23-1|TRBD1|17|TRBJ2-2|NA
TGCGCCAGCAGTCAACCCCCGGGACAGCCGAACACCGGGGAGCTGTTTTTT
CASSQPPGQPNTGELFF
>TRBV27|TRBD1|15|TRBJ2-1|NA
TGTGCCAGCAGTTCGCTGACAGGGGGCTACAATGAGCAGTTCTTC
CASSSLTGGYNEQFF
>TRBV5-1|TRBD1|15|TRBJ2-2|NA
TGCGCCAGCAGCTCTTGGCAGGGGGCGACCGGGGAGCTGTTTTTT
CASSSWQGATGELFF
>TRBV5-1|TRBD2|16|TRBJ2-1|NA
TGCGCCAGCAGCTTGGTCCCAGCGGGGGGTTATAATGAGCAGTTCTTC
CASSLVPAGGYNEQFF
>TRBV7-3|TRBD1|17|TRBJ2-1|NA
TGTGCCAGCAGCTTAACACATGGACAGGGGGTTTCAAATGAGCAGTTCTTC
CASSLTHGQGVSNEQFF
>TRBV19|NA|15|TRBJ1-1|NA
TGTGCCAGTAGTATAAAGGCAGGGGCGAACACTGAAGCTTTCTTT
CASSIKAGANTEAFF
>TRBV6-6|NA|16|TRBJ1-3|NA
TGTGCCAGCAGTTACCTCGCCACGGTCTCTGGAAACACCATATATTTT
CASSYLATVSGNTIYF
>TRBV7-8|TRBD1|15|TRBJ2-7|NA
TGTGCCAGCAGCTTAGGAGGGGACAGCCGCTACGAGCAGTACTTC
CASSLGGDSRYEQYF
>TRBV29-1|NA|14|TRBJ2-1|NA
TGCAGCGCTGAAGTAAGGGGTTCCTACAATGAGCAGTTCTTC
CSAEVRGSYNEQFF
>TRBV6-5|NA|13|TRBJ1-2|NA
TGTGCCAGCAGCTTCACAGGGTTGGATGGCTACACCTTC
CASSFTGLDGYTF
>TRBV28|NA|15|TRBJ1-4|NA
TGTGCCAGCAGTTTAACTGTACAGGGCTCTGAAAAACTGTTTTTT
CASSLTVQGSEKLFF
>TRBV7-2|TRBD2|14|TRBJ2-7|NA
TGTGCCAGCAGGCCTCGCGGGGGGATCTACGAGCAGTACTTC
CASRPRGGIYEQYF
>TRBV9|TRBD2|14|TRBJ2-3|NA
TGTGCCAGCAGCGAACACGGGAGGGGAGATACGCAGTATTTT
CASSEHGRGDTQYF
>TRBV6-2/TRBV6-3|NA|15|TRBJ2-7|NA
TGTGCCAGCAGTCCCCCGACAGGCGCCTCCTACGAGCAGTACTTC
CASSPPTGASYEQYF
>TRBV4-3|NA|15|TRBJ2-1|NA
TGCGCCAGCAGGCGTGGGGGGGGGCGGTTTAATGAGCAGTTCTTC
CASRRGGGRFNEQFF
>TRBV23-1|NA|11|TRBJ1-3|NA
TGCGCCAGCAGCCCAACCGGGGGTGTATATTTT
CASSPTGGVYF
>TRBV27|NA|15|TRBJ1-1|NA
TGTGCCAGCAGCCATACGACAGCCATGAACACTGAAGCTTTCTTT
CASSHTTAMNTEAFF
>TRBV5-5|TRBD1|14|TRBJ1-1|NA
TGTGCCAGCAGCTCGACCGGGACAGGGACTGAAGCTTTCTTT
CASSSTGTGTEAFF
>TRBV6-5|TRBD1|16|TRBJ2-1|once
TGTGCCAGCAGTTACTCCGGGACAGGGGGCTCCAATGAGCAGTTCTTC
CASSYSGTGGSNEQFF
>TRBV3-1/TRBV3-2|TRBD1|15|TRBJ1-2|NA
TGTGCCAGCAGCCCAACTGGACAGGGGGCCTATGGCTACACCTTC
CASSPTGQGAYGYTF
>TRBV28|TRBD1|14|TRBJ2-2|NA
TGTGCCAGCAGTAGACAGGGGTTCACCGGGGAGCTGTTTTTT
CASSRQGFTGELFF
>TRBV12-3/TRBV12-4|NA|13|TRBJ2-5|NA
TGTGCCAGTAACTCGGGGTACCAAGAGACCCAGTACTTC
CASNSGYQETQYF
>TRBV7-2|NA|14|TRBJ1-6|NA
TGTGCCAGCAGCACTAGGGTCTGGGCCGACGCCCTCCACTTT
CASSTRVWADALHF
>TRBV28|TRBD2|16|TRBJ2-5|NA
TGTGCCAGCAGTTTATTTGCTAGCGGGGGGGCAGAGACCCAGTACTTC
CASSLFASGGAETQYF
>TRBV28|NA|17|TRBJ1-6|few
TGTGCCAGCACCTTAGAATCTGAAAACTCCTATAATTCACCCCTCCACTTT
CASTLESENSYNSPLHF
>TRBV2|TRBD1|14|TRBJ1-2|NA
TGTGCCAGCAGACAGGGGGCTCTTGGCTATGGCTACACCTTC
CASRQGALGYGYTF
>TRBV7-9|NA|15|TRBJ1-6|NA
TGTGCCAGCAGCTATCGGGGTGCGGATAATTCACCCCTCCACTTT
CASSYRGADNSPLHF
>TRBV6-6|NA|14|TRBJ1-2|NA
TGTGCCAGCAGTTACAGGACTTCTAGCTATGGCTACACCTTC
CASSYRTSSYGYTF
>TRBV5-6|TRBD1|17|TRBJ2-3|NA
TGTGCCAGCAGCTTGACAGGGGTTTACGGGCCCACAGATACGCAGTATTTT
CASSLTGVYGPTDTQYF
>TRBV6-2/TRBV6-3|NA|14|TRBJ2-5|NA
TGTGCCAGCAGTTACTCGATGCGTGTGGAGACCCAGTACTTC
CASSYSMRVETQYF
>TRBV21-1|NA|15|TRBJ2-3|NA
TGTGCCAGCAGCAAAGGGCTAGTTAGCACAGATACGCAGTATTTT
CASSKGLVSTDTQYF
>TRBV5-1|TRBD1|15|TRBJ2-5|NA
TGCGCCAGCAGCCGAGAACTTCAGGGGGAGGAGACCCAGTACTTC
CASSRELQGEETQYF
>TRBV5-6|NA|15|TRBJ2-2|NA
TGTGCCAGCAGCTTCCTTGGAGGGGCTGCCGGGGAGCTGTTTTTT
CASSFLGGAAGELFF
>TRBV7-9|NA|14|TRBJ2-5|once
TGTGCCAGCAGCTTAGCGGGGGGACAAGAGACCCAGTACTTC
CASSLAGGQETQYF
>TRBV11-1|NA|14|TRBJ2-1|NA
TGTGCCAGCAGCTTAGGCGGACAGAAAACGGGGCAGTTCTTC
CASSLGGQKTGQFF
>TRBV5-1|TRBD2|18|TRBJ2-2|NA
TGCGCCAGCAGCTTGGTTGTCGGGGGACTAGCGGGTTCCGGGGAGCTGTTTTTT
CASSLVVGGLAGSGELFF
>TRBV6-5|NA|14|TRBJ1-4|NA
TGTGCCAGCAGGCTGACATTAGCTAATGAAAAACTGTTTTTT
CASRLTLANEKLFF